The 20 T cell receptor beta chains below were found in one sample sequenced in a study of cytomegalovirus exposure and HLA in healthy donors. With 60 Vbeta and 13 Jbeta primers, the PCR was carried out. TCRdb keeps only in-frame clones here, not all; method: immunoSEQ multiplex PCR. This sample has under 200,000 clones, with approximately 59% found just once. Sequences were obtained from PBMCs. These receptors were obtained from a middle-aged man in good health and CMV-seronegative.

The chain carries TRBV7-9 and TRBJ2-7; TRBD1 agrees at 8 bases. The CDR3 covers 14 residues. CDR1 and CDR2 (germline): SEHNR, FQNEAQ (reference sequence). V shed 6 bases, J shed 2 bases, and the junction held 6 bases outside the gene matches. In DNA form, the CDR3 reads TGTGCCAGCAGACTACGGGACAGGCCCTACGAGCAGTACTTC. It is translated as CASRLRDRPYEQYF. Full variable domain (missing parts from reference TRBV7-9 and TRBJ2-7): DTGVSQNPRHKITKRGQNVTFRCDPISEHNRLYWYRQTLGQGPEFLTYFQNEAQLEKSRLLSDRFSAERPKGSFSTLEIQRTEQGDSAMYLCASRLRDRPYEQYFGPGTRLTVT.

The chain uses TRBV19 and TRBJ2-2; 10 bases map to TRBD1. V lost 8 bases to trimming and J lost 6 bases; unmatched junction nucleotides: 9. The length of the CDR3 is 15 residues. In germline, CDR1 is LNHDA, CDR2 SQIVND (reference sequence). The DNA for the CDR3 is TGTGCCAGTCGACCCGGGACAGGGGCCCCCGGGGAGCTGTTTTTT. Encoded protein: CASRPGTGAPGELFF.

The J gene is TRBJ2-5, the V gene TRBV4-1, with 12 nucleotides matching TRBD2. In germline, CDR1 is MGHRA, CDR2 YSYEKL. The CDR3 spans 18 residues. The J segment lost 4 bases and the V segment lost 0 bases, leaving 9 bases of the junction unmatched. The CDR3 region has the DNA TGCGCCAGCAGCCAAGATCAGTCTAGCGGGGGGGCGGGAGAGACCCAGTACTTC. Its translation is CASSQDQSSGGAGETQYF.

CDR3 residues: CASGLAVTGGGGYTF. CDR3 coding DNA: TGTGCTAGTGGTTTGGCCGTGACAGGGGGAGGTGGCTACACCTTC. The chain links TRBV12-5 to TRBJ1-2; the match to TRBD1 covers 9 bases. Germline-derived CDR1 and CDR2 are LGHNT and FRNRAP. The CDR3 consists of 15 residues. Unmatched junction bases numbered 7, after V lost 1 base and J lost 7 bases.

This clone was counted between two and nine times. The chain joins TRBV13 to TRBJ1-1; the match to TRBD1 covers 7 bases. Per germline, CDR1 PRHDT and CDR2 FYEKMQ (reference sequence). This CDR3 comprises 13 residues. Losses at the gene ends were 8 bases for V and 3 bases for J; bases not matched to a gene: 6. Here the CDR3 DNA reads TGTGCCAGCTTCAGGGGGTCGGACACTGAAGCTTTCTTT. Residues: CASFRGSDTEAFF.

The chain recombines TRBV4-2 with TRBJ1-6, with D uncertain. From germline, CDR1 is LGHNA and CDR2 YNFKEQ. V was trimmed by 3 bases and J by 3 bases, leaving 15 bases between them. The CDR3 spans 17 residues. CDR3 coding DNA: TGTGCCAGCAGCCAGATGGACCCCCGGGACTATAATTCACCCCTCCACTTT. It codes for CASSQMDPRDYNSPLHF.

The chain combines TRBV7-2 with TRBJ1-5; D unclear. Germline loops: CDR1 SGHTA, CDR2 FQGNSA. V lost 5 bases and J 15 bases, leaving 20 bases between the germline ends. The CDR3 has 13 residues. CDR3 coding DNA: TGTGCCAGCAGCCCAACCACAACAGAGTTTCGGCATTTT. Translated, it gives CASSPTTTEFRHF.

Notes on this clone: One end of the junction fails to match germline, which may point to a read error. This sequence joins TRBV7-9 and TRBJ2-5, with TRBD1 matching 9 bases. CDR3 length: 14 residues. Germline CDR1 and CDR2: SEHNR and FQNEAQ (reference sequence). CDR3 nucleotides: TGTTCCAGCAGTTTTAGACAGGGGGAGGAGACCCAGTACTTC. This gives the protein CSSSFRQGEETQYF.

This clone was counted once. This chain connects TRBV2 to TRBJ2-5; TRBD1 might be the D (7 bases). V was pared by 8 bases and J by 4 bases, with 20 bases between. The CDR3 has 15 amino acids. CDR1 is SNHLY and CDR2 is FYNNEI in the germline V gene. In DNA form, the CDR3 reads TGTGCCAGCCACAAGGCTCAGGGGGGAGTAGAGACCCAGTACTTC. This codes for CASHKAQGGVETQYF.

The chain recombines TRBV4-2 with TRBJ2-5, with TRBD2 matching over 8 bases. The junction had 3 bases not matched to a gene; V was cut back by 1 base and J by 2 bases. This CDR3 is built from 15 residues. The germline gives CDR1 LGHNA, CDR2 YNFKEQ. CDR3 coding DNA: TGTGCCAGCAGCCAAGCGGGGGGGTTACAAGAGACCCAGTACTTC. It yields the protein CASSQAGGLQETQYF.

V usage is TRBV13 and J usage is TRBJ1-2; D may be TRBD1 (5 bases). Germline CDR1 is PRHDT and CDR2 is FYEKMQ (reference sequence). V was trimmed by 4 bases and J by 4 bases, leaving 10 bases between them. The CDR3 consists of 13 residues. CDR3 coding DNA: TGTGCCAGCAGCTCTCGAACAGGCTATGGCTACACCTTC. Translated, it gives CASSSRTGYGYTF.

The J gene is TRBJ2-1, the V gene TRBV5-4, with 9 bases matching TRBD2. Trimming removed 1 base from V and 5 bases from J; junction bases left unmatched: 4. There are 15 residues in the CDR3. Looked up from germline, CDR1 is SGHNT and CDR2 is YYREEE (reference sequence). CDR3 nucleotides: TGTGCCAGCAGCTTGAGACTAGCGGATAACAATGAGCAGTTCTTC. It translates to CASSLRLADNNEQFF. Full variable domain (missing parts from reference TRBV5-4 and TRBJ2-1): ETGVTQSPTHLIKTRGQQVTLRCSSQSGHNTVSWYQQALGQGPQFIFQYYREEENGRGNFPPRFSGLQFPNYSSELNVNALELDDSALYLCASSLRLADNNEQFFGPGTRLTVL.

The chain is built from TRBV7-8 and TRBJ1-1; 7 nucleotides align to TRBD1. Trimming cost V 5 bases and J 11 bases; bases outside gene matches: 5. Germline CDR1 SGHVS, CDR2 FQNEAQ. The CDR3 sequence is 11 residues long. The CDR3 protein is CASSTTGDAFF. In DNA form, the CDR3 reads TGTGCCAGCAGCACAACAGGGGACGCTTTCTTT.

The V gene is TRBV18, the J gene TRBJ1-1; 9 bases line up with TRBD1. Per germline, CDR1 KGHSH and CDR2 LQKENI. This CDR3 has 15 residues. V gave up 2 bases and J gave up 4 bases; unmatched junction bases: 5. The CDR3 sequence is CASSPAPDRGTEAFF. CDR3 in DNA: TGTGCCAGCTCACCAGCCCCGGACAGGGGCACTGAAGCTTTCTTT.

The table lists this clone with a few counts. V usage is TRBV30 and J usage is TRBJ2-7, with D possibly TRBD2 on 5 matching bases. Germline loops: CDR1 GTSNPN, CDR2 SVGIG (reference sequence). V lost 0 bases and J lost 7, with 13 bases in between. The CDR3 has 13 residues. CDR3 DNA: TGTGCCTGGAGTGTATACCTAGCCGAGGAGCAGTACTTC. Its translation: CAWSVYLAEEQYF.

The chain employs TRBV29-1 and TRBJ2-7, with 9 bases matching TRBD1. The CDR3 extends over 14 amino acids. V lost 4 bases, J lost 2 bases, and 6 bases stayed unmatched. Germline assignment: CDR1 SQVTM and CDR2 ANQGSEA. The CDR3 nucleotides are TGCAGCGTTGGGACAGGGGTCGAAGCCTACGAGCAGTACTTC. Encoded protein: CSVGTGVEAYEQYF.

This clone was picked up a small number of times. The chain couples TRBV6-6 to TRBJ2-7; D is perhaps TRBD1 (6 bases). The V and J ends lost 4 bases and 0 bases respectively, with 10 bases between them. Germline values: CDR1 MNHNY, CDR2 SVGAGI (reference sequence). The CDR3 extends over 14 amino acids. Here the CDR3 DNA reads TGTGCCAGCAGTTCCCCAGGGGACTCCTACGAGCAGTACTTC. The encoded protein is CASSSPGDSYEQYF.

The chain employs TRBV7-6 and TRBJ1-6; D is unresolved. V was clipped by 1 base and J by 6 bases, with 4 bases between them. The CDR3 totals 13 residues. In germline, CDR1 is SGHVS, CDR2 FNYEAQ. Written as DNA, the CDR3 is TGTGCCAGCAGCTTAGACGGTAATTCACCCCTCCACTTT. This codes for CASSLDGNSPLHF.

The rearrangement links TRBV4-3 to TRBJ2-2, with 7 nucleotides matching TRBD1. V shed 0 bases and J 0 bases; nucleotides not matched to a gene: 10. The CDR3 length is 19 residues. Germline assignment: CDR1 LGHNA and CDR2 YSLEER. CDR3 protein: CASSQDAVPGQSNTGELFF. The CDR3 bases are TGCGCCAGCAGCCAAGATGCGGTCCCGGGACAGTCGAACACCGGGGAGCTGTTTTTT.

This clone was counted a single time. The CDR3 DNA sequence: TGCGCCAGCCACAGGAGTCCTAGTATGCCTGAAGCTTTCTTT. Translation gives CASHRSPSMPEAFF. The chain employs TRBV23-1 and TRBJ1-1; perhaps TRBD1 as D (5 bases). TRBV23-1 belongs to the ORF category, with a function that is uncertain. The CDR3 sequence is 14 residues long. The V and J ends lost 8 bases and 6 bases respectively, with 19 bases between them.